This record concerns one T cell receptor beta chain sequence. The antigen is not known. TCRdb itself ran the 5' RACE reads through MiXCR, one entry per CDR3 protein. The data contain roughly 570,000 distinct CDR3 sequences, 9.6% of them seen just once; the ten biggest clones take up approximately 3%. The source of the sample is a study of identical twins. General study findings and limits: Out-of-frame beta sequences exhibited a weaker degree of excess twin sharing.

The CDR3 covers 16 residues. Unmatched junction bases numbered 10, after V lost 5 bases and J lost 2 bases. Germline V gives CDR1 SGHRS, CDR2 YFSETQ. The sample was also reused in another study, on yellow fever vaccine responses in identical twins.

The V gene is TRBV5-1, the J gene TRBJ2-3; the match to TRBD2 covers 8 bases. This clonotype was obtained from a woman under 30 in good health. Sample: PBMCs. The CDR3 nucleotides are TGCGCCAGCAGACGAACTAGCGGTCCCCCCACAGATACGCAGTATTTT. It is translated as CASRRTSGPPTDTQYF.